This passage covers 26 T cell receptor beta chains from one sample sequenced in a study of cytomegalovirus exposure and HLA in healthy donors. With 60 Vbeta and 13 Jbeta primers, the PCR was carried out. Produced via immunoSEQ multiplex PCR; TCRdb's table is partial and in-frame only. The sample has 90,000 to 120,000 clones; less than 85% are singletons. The sample comprised PBMCs. These receptors all stem from a man aged 18 to 29 in good health and CMV-seronegative.

The chain carries TRBV5-4 and TRBJ2-2; TRBD2 is a possible D gene (5 bases). Germline V gene sequence: CDR1 SGHNT, CDR2 YYREEE (reference sequence). The CDR3 length is 14 residues. Trimming removed 2 bases from V and 8 bases from J, with 13 bases in between. The CDR3 DNA reads as TGTGCCAGCAGCTTAATCTCGGGGTCGGGGGAGCTGTTTTTT. Its translation: CASSLISGSGELFF.

This clone was seen a few times. This rearrangement joins TRBV6-1 to TRBJ1-6; TRBD1 matches at 8 bases. The CDR3 extends over 14 amino acids. The germline V gene has CDR1 MNHNS and CDR2 SASEGT. J gave up 9 bases and V 5 bases, and 6 bases lay outside the gene matches. For the CDR3, the DNA is TGTGCCAGCAGTCAACAGGGGGGGGGTTCACCCCTCCACTTT. Its translation is CASSQQGGGSPLHF.

V is TRBV7-7 and J is TRBJ2-5, with 7 nucleotides matching TRBD2. The V gene's germline CDR1 is SSHAT and CDR2 FNYEAQ (reference sequence). This CDR3 spans 13 amino acids. Trimming at V came to 3 bases and at J to 5 bases, leaving 3 bases not matched to a gene. CDR3 sequence reads: CASSLGLIETQYF. CDR3 bases: TGTGCCAGCAGCTTGGGACTAATCGAGACCCAGTACTTC.

This clone has more than one count but fewer than ten. The chain recombines TRBV6-6 with TRBJ1-1, with D tentatively TRBD1 (5 bases). CDR3 length: 14 amino acids. The V gene's germline CDR1 is MNHNY and CDR2 SVGAGI (reference sequence). The germline V and J ends were trimmed by 5 bases and 4 bases, with 14 bases remaining between them. The CDR3 sequence: CASSPASGGTEAFF. DNA of the CDR3: TGTGCCAGCAGTCCCGCGTCGGGGGGCACTGAAGCTTTCTTT.

V and J are TRBV5-1 and TRBJ1-6; 11 nucleotides line up with TRBD1. Germline values: CDR1 SGHRS, CDR2 YFSETQ. The CDR3 consists of 17 residues. Losses at the gene ends were 3 bases for V and 6 bases for J; bases not matched to a gene: 8. CDR3 loop: CASSSADRGLGNSPLHF. The CDR3 DNA reads as TGCGCCAGCAGCTCCGCGGACAGGGGGCTAGGTAATTCACCCCTCCACTTT.

The chain is built from TRBV5-1 and TRBJ2-5, with D unresolved. The germline CDR1 and CDR2 sequences are SGHRS and YFSETQ. V lost 4 bases and J 5 bases, leaving 12 bases between the germline ends. This CDR3 spans 13 amino acids. The CDR3: CASSNYHSETQYF. CDR3 nucleotide sequence: TGCGCCAGCAGCAACTACCACTCGGAGACCCAGTACTTC.

The chain recombines TRBV19 with TRBJ2-6; D remains ambiguous. The CDR3 loop spans 16 amino acids. Between the trimmed V and J ends, which lost 1 base and 0 bases, there was a span of 7 bases. In germline, CDR1 is LNHDA, CDR2 SQIVND (reference sequence). CDR3: CASSIVLGSGANVLTF. CDR3 sequence (DNA): TGTGCCAGTAGTATAGTTCTCGGCTCTGGGGCCAACGTCCTGACTTTC.

The V gene is TRBV6-4, the J gene TRBJ2-3, with 13 bases matching TRBD2. The germline V gene encodes CDR1 MRHNA and CDR2 SNTAGT. V gave up 5 bases and J gave up 3 bases; unmatched junction bases: 2. CDR3 size: 15 residues. This chain's CDR3 is CASSPLAGGTDTQYF. For the CDR3, the DNA is TGTGCCAGCAGTCCACTAGCGGGGGGGACAGATACGCAGTATTTT.

V gene TRBV10-3 combines with J gene TRBJ2-3; 15 bases are shared with TRBD2. CDR3 length: 16 amino acids. Trimming took 5 bases from V and 4 from J; bases not matched to a gene: 4. Germline V gene data show CDR1 as ENHRY and CDR2 as SYGVKD. CDR3: CAISRTSGGASDTQYF. In DNA form, the CDR3 reads TGTGCCATCAGTCGGACTAGCGGGGGGGCTTCAGATACGCAGTATTTT.

The chain combines TRBV25-1 with TRBJ1-1; TRBD1 agrees at 8 bases. This CDR3 comprises 15 residues. The V segment lost 7 bases and the J segment 3 bases; nucleotides outside the gene matches: 10. Germline V gene sequence: CDR1 MGHDK, CDR2 SYGVNS. The CDR3 region has the DNA TGTGCCAGCACCCGGACAGGGAGAAGGGACACTGAAGCTTTCTTT. Amino acid sequence: CASTRTGRRDTEAFF.

The V and J genes are TRBV5-1 and TRBJ2-7, with D perhaps TRBD2 (5 bases). V was shortened by 0 bases and J by 0 bases, with 7 bases between the two germline ends. CDR3 length: 14 residues. The germline gives CDR1 SGHRS, CDR2 YFSETQ. The CDR3 DNA reads as TGCGCCAGCAGCTTGGAGCGGAGCTCCTACGAGCAGTACTTC. This translates into CASSLERSSYEQYF.

This rearrangement joins TRBV19 to TRBJ1-2; 9 nucleotides agree with TRBD1. The germline CDR1 and CDR2 sequences are LNHDA and SQIVND (reference sequence). V shed 10 bases and J 2 bases; nucleotides not matched to a gene: 14. The CDR3 extends over 16 amino acids. CDR3 loop: CANNPRTGDLNYGYTF. The CDR3 nucleotides are TGTGCCAACAACCCTCGGACAGGGGACCTAAACTATGGCTACACCTTC.

The V gene is TRBV7-3, the J gene TRBJ2-2; 9 nucleotides match TRBD1. V was clipped by 5 bases and J by 8 bases; unmatched bases: 9. Germline V lookup: CDR1 SGHTA, CDR2 FQGTGA. CDR3 length: 15 residues. The CDR3 reads CASSPPGQGPGELFF. CDR3 nucleotides: TGTGCCAGCAGCCCGCCGGGACAGGGACCGGGGGAGCTGTTTTTT.

Only one count was recorded for this clone. CDR3 region: CATSRDLTSGTTGTYNEQFF. Here the CDR3 DNA reads TGTGCCACCAGCAGAGATCTGACTAGCGGGACCACGGGCACCTACAATGAGCAGTTCTTC. V and J are TRBV15 and TRBJ2-1, with 11 bases that match TRBD2. The CDR3 consists of 20 residues. Germline values: CDR1 LNHNV, CDR2 YYDKDF (reference sequence). The trim removed 0 bases at V and 2 bases at J, leaving 12 bases unmatched.

The rearrangement links TRBV4-1 to TRBJ2-7; 7 bases align to TRBD1. Germline CDR1 reads MGHRA; CDR2 reads YSYEKL. With 0 bases clipped from V and 6 bases from J, the junction kept 11 bases outside the gene matches. The length of the CDR3 is 16 residues. CDR3 bases: TGCGCCAGCAGCCAAGACAAGGGGGCGCAAGGGGTCGAGCAGTACTTC. Its translation: CASSQDKGAQGVEQYF.

The table lists this clone with a few counts. The genes are TRBV5-5 and TRBJ2-7; 9 nucleotides agree with TRBD1. CDR3 length: 15 amino acids. Germline loops: CDR1 SGHKS, CDR2 YYEKEE (reference sequence). Trimming took 4 bases from V and 6 from J; bases not matched to a gene: 11. CDR3 in amino acids: CASSRPGQGNGEQYF. In DNA form, the CDR3 reads TGTGCCAGCAGCCGACCGGGACAGGGAAATGGCGAGCAGTACTTC.

The chain uses TRBV6-6 and TRBJ1-6, with a tentative D call TRBD1 (6 bases). The V gene lost 5 bases and the J gene lost 5 bases, with 13 bases spanning the gap. Germline CDR1 MNHNY, CDR2 SVGAGI (reference sequence). The CDR3 contains 15 residues. This CDR3 reads CASSSQGTNNSPLHF. The CDR3, as DNA: TGTGCCAGCAGTAGCCAAGGGACAAATAATTCACCCCTCCACTTT.

This clone was detected a few times. One end of the junction fails to match germline, which may point to a read error. V is TRBV7-7 and J is TRBJ1-4; perhaps TRBD1 as D (6 bases). The CDR3 spans 15 residues. Germline CDR1 is SSHAT and CDR2 is FNYEAQ (reference sequence). The CDR3 nucleotides read TGTGCTAGCAGCTCCCGACAGGAGGATAATGAAAAACTGTTTTTT. Translating gives CASSSRQEDNEKLFF. The entire variable domain, with the rest obtained from reference TRBV7-7 and TRBJ1-4, is as follows: GAGVSQSPRYKVTKRGQDVTLRCDPISSHATLYWYQQALGQGPEFLTYFNYEAQPDKSGLPSDRFSAERPEGSISTLTIQRTEQRDSAMYRCASSSRQEDNEKLFFGSGTQLSVL.

This clone appeared a single time. The rearrangement links TRBV2 to TRBJ2-7; D remains unclear. CDR3 size: 11 residues. With 4 bases removed from V and 7 bases from J, the gap between germline ends came to 8 bases. Germline V lookup: CDR1 SNHLY, CDR2 FYNNEI. CDR3 bases: TGTGCCAGCAGTGCCACCGGGGAGCAGTACTTC. Translated, it gives CASSATGEQYF.

This chain joins TRBV5-1 and TRBJ1-6, with TRBD1 matching over 7 bases. The germline gives CDR1 SGHRS, CDR2 YFSETQ. Trimming at V came to 4 bases and at J to 6 bases, leaving 10 bases not matched to a gene. CDR3 length: 16 residues. DNA for the CDR3: TGCGCCAGCAGCCCGGAGGGGGCCTCCGGTAATTCACCCCTCCACTTT. Protein sequence: CASSPEGASGNSPLHF. The complete variable domain, with remaining parts taken from reference TRBV5-1 and TRBJ1-6, reads KAGVTQTPRYLIKTRGQQVTLSCSPISGHRSVSWYQQTPGQGLQFLFEYFSETQRNKGNFPGRFSGRQFSNSRSEMNVSTLELGDSALYLCASSPEGASGNSPLHFGNGTRLTVT.

This CDR3 is CASSQDTGQGFEKLFF. DNA of the CDR3: TGTGCCAGCAGCCAAGATACGGGACAGGGTTTTGAAAAACTGTTTTTT. The chain links TRBV4-2 to TRBJ1-4; 9 bases agree with TRBD1. The CDR3 loop spans 16 amino acids. The V segment lost 0 bases and the J segment 7 bases; nucleotides outside the gene matches: 6. Germline assignment: CDR1 LGHNA and CDR2 YNFKEQ.

This clone showed up just once. The chain employs TRBV7-6 and TRBJ2-1; D possibly corresponds to TRBD1 (5 bases). The germline V gene has CDR1 SGHVS and CDR2 FNYEAQ. There are 14 residues in the CDR3. Between the trimmed V and J ends, which lost 5 bases and 5 bases, there was a span of 13 bases. Here the CDR3 reads CASSPGLGNNEQFF. CDR3 DNA sequence: TGTGCCAGCAGCCCAGGGCTGGGGAACAATGAGCAGTTCTTC.

The chain links TRBV5-1 to TRBJ2-3; tentatively, D is TRBD1 (5 bases). Germline loops: CDR1 SGHRS, CDR2 YFSETQ. CDR3 length: 17 amino acids. V lost 0 bases to trimming and J lost 6 bases, with 20 bases between them. CDR3 bases: TGCGCCAGCAGCTTGGAACCAGGGTCCATCCGGATGGATACGCAGTATTTT. This sequence encodes CASSLEPGSIRMDTQYF.

This clone has only a few counts. The genes are TRBV7-9 and TRBJ1-1; D ambiguous. The germline CDR1 and CDR2 sequences are SEHNR and FQNEAQ (reference sequence). The CDR3 contains 12 residues. V was pared by 5 bases and J by 4 bases, with 8 bases between. Here the CDR3 reads CASSPVLTEAFF. The CDR3 region has the DNA TGTGCCAGCAGCCCGGTCCTCACTGAAGCTTTCTTT.

This CDR3 reads CASSIAGGGSGELFF. DNA of the CDR3: TGTGCCAGTAGTATAGCAGGGGGAGGTTCCGGGGAGCTGTTTTTT. The chain recombines TRBV19 with TRBJ2-2; D perhaps matches TRBD1 (7 bases). Trimming took 1 base from V and 6 from J, leaving 12 bases between them. This CDR3 comprises 15 residues. From germline, CDR1 is LNHDA and CDR2 SQIVND (reference sequence).

This clone was seen more than once but under ten times. The gene calls are TRBV15 and TRBJ1-2, with D uncertain. The V gene's germline CDR1 is LNHNV and CDR2 YYDKDF (reference sequence). CDR3 size: 15 residues. Trimming shortened V by 2 bases and J by 5 bases, and 15 bases separated the two germline ends. DNA of the CDR3: TGTGCCACCAGCAGAAGCGTAGGCCAAGGTTATGGCTACACCTTC. Residues: CATSRSVGQGYGYTF.